The next 23 T cell receptor beta chains were all read from a single sample in a study of cytomegalovirus exposure and HLA in healthy donors. The PCR ran on 60 Vbeta and 13 Jbeta primers. TCRdb's copy holds only in-frame clones and misses some; the assay was immunoSEQ multiplex PCR. The profile shows around 150,000 clones, around 76% of them singletons. Input material: PBMCs. The receptors were gathered from a man in his sixties in good health and CMV-seronegative.

This clone was seen a handful of times. The chain combines TRBV29-1 with TRBJ2-5; 9 bases align to TRBD1. From germline, CDR1 is SQVTM and CDR2 ANQGSEA. The V gene end was trimmed by 7 bases and the J gene end by 4 bases; junction bases not matched to a gene: 10. The CDR3 has 14 residues. CDR3 amino acids: CSAGTGGDAETQYF. The CDR3 DNA reads as TGCAGCGCTGGAACAGGGGGCGACGCAGAGACCCAGTACTTC.

This clone occurred a few times. The gene calls are TRBV5-8 and TRBJ1-5; TRBD1 aligns across 7 bases. The CDR3 runs to 14 residues. Germline values: CDR1 SGHTS, CDR2 YDEGEE. Trimming at V came to 2 bases and at J to 4 bases, leaving 3 bases not matched to a gene. CDR3 amino acids: CASSFTGENQPQHF. CDR3 DNA sequence: TGTGCCAGCAGCTTCACAGGGGAGAATCAGCCCCAGCATTTT.

V and J are TRBV19 and TRBJ2-2, with D perhaps TRBD2 (6 bases). Trimming shortened V by 0 bases and J by 4 bases, and 12 bases separated the two germline ends. This CDR3 has 16 amino acids. CDR1 LNHDA and CDR2 SQIVND come from the germline V gene (reference sequence). CDR3 nucleotide sequence: TGTGCCAGTAGTATAGAGGAGACGGGAGTCACCGGGGAGCTGTTTTTT. Protein product: CASSIEETGVTGELFF.

V usage is TRBV7-2 and J usage is TRBJ1-1; no firm D call. Germline-derived CDR1 and CDR2 are SGHTA and FQGNSA. The CDR3 covers 13 residues. The V gene lost 0 bases and the J gene lost 5 bases, with 7 bases spanning the gap. The CDR3 reads CASSLAAGTEAFF. The CDR3 DNA reads as TGTGCCAGCAGCTTAGCGGCCGGGACTGAAGCTTTCTTT. Complete variable domain (other parts from reference TRBV7-2 and TRBJ1-1): GAGVSQSPSNKVTEKGKDVELRCDPISGHTALYWYRQSLGQGLEFLIYFQGNSAPDKSGLPSDRFSAERTGGSVSTLTIQRTQQEDSAVYLCASSLAAGTEAFFGQGTRLTVV.

This clone appeared once. The gene calls are TRBV9 and TRBJ2-7; D possibly corresponds to TRBD2 (7 bases). The CDR3 spans 15 residues. Germline V gives CDR1 SGDLS, CDR2 YYNGEE. Trimming removed 0 bases at V and 6 bases at J, with 16 bases between. This CDR3 reads CASSVGGGGFSEQYF. The CDR3 nucleotides read TGTGCCAGCAGCGTAGGAGGGGGGGGATTTTCCGAGCAGTACTTC.

This chain connects TRBV19 to TRBJ1-5, with D possibly TRBD1 on 5 matching bases. V lost 7 bases and J 0 bases, leaving 13 bases between the germline ends. CDR1 and CDR2 (germline): LNHDA, SQIVND (reference sequence). This CDR3 has 15 residues. Here the CDR3 DNA reads TGTGCCAGTACCGTGGACACTAATAGCAATCAGCCCCAGCATTTT. Its translation is CASTVDTNSNQPQHF. The full variable domain, with the rest looked up from reference TRBV19 and TRBJ1-5, is DGGITQSPKYLFRKEGQNVTLSCEQNLNHDAMYWYRQDPGQGLRLIYYSQIVNDFQKGDIAEGYSVSREKKESFPLTVTSAQKNPTAFYLCASTVDTNSNQPQHFGDGTRLSIL.

The J gene is TRBJ2-5, the V gene TRBV7-9; D gene uncertain. The CDR3 sequence is 15 residues long. Trimming cost V 1 base and J 1 base, with 10 bases left between them. The germline V gene encodes CDR1 SEHNR and CDR2 FQNEAQ (reference sequence). Written as DNA, the CDR3 is TGTGCCAGCAGCTTAGATTCTGTAGTCCAAGAGACCCAGTACTTC. It codes for CASSLDSVVQETQYF.

The rearrangement uses TRBV28 and TRBJ2-4; 12 bases line up with TRBD1. The CDR3 is made up of 17 amino acids. Germline lookup yields CDR1 MDHEN and CDR2 SYDVKM. V gave up 5 bases and J gave up 2 bases; unmatched junction bases: 7. CDR3 region: CASSPPGQGASKNIQYF. For the CDR3, the DNA is TGTGCCAGCAGTCCCCCGGGACAGGGGGCGTCCAAAAACATTCAGTACTTC. Full variable domain (remainder filled in from reference TRBV28 and TRBJ2-4): DVKVTQSSRYLVKRTGEKVFLECVQDMDHENMFWYRQDPGLGLRLIYFSYDVKMKEKGDIPEGYSVSREKKERFSLILESASTNQTSMYLCASSPPGQGASKNIQYFGAGTRLSVL.

The chain carries TRBV9 and TRBJ2-7; 14 positions agree with TRBD2. V lost 0 bases, J lost 6 bases, and 2 bases stayed unmatched. The CDR3 has 15 amino acids. Germline V lookup: CDR1 SGDLS, CDR2 YYNGEE. CDR3 nucleotides: TGTGCCAGCAGCGTAGAGGGACTAGCGGGAGTCGAGCAGTACTTC. Its protein is CASSVEGLAGVEQYF.

DNA for the CDR3: TGCAGTGCTAGACCCGGGGAGACCCAGTACTTC. This encodes CSARPGETQYF. This chain connects TRBV20-1 to TRBJ2-5; D not resolved. The V end was cut by 2 bases, the J end by 5 bases, with 6 bases between. The CDR3 sequence is 11 residues long. Germline V gene lookup returns CDR1 DFQATT and CDR2 SNEGSKA (reference sequence).

The chain uses TRBV4-2 and TRBJ1-1, with D maybe TRBD1 (6 bases). The CDR3 is 14 amino acids. V lost 0 bases to trimming and J lost 14 bases, with 19 bases between them. Germline CDR1 is LGHNA and CDR2 is YNFKEQ. The CDR3 spells CASSQEMDSRRTFF. CDR3 coding DNA: TGTGCCAGCAGCCAAGAAATGGACAGCCGACGGACCTTCTTT.

Turning to this clone: This is likely an artifact of a read error, given a far larger clone one base away. V gene TRBV6-4 combines with J gene TRBJ2-3, with TRBD2 matching over 9 bases. Germline loops: CDR1 MRHNA, CDR2 SNTAGT. This CDR3 contains 14 residues. The CDR3 region is CARSASGGTDTQYF. CDR3 DNA sequence: TGTGCCCGCAGTGCTAGCGGGGGCACAGATACGCAGTATTTT.

CDR3 protein: CASSINRDNYGYTF. The CDR3 DNA reads as TGTGCCAGCTCAATTAACAGGGATAACTATGGCTACACCTTC. V gene TRBV18 combines with J gene TRBJ1-2, with D perhaps TRBD1 (6 bases). Germline CDR1 reads KGHSH; CDR2 reads LQKENI. The CDR3 loop spans 14 amino acids. Trimming shortened V by 5 bases and J by 1 base, and 11 bases separated the two germline ends.

The chain joins TRBV19 to TRBJ2-7; 11 bases are shared with TRBD2. Germline CDR1 reads LNHDA; CDR2 reads SQIVND (reference sequence). The CDR3 has 24 amino acids. The V gene end was trimmed by 1 base and the J gene end by 1 base; junction bases not matched to a gene: 27. The CDR3 loop reads CASSIVRGGNTRTSGPHLSYEQYF. In nucleotides, the CDR3 is TGTGCCAGTAGTATAGTGCGTGGGGGGAACACCCGGACTAGCGGGCCCCACCTTTCCTACGAGCAGTACTTC.

With regard to this clone: The identical CDR3 is also encoded by other nucleotide sequences in the sample. The chain employs TRBV7-2 and TRBJ2-3, with 12 nucleotides matching TRBD2. V dropped 5 bases and J dropped 6; count of bases not matched to a gene: 12. Looked up from germline, CDR1 is SGHTA and CDR2 is FQGNSA. CDR3 length: 17 amino acids. The CDR3 is CASSPRLAGEGTDTQYF. The CDR3 DNA follows: TGTGCCAGCAGCCCAAGACTAGCGGGAGAAGGTACTGATACGCAGTATTTT.

V gene TRBV5-4 combines with J gene TRBJ2-5; 9 bases fit TRBD1. The CDR3 loop spans 14 amino acids. Germline values: CDR1 SGHNT, CDR2 YYREEE (reference sequence). The V gene end was trimmed by 4 bases and the J gene end by 5 bases; junction bases not matched to a gene: 6. The CDR3 nucleotides read TGTGCCAGCAGCATACAGGGGGCCGGGGAGACCCAGTACTTC. As protein: CASSIQGAGETQYF.

This clone was detected only a few times. J is TRBJ1-2 and V is TRBV7-4, with D possibly TRBD1 on 5 matching bases. Trimming removed 6 bases at V and 7 bases at J, with 12 bases between. CDR1 is SGHVT, CDR2 SQSDAQ, per germline. This CDR3 spans 12 amino acids. CDR3 nucleotide sequence: TGTGCCAGCAGGGGGGGGTGGGGTGGCTACACCTTC. This encodes CASRGGWGGYTF.

This chain joins TRBV7-2 and TRBJ1-6, with D unclear. Germline assignment: CDR1 SGHTA and CDR2 FQGNSA. V was cut by 4 bases and J by 0 bases, with 13 bases left in between. The CDR3 totals 17 residues. CDR3 DNA: TGTGCCAGCAGCTCCGGTTCGATGTTCTCCTATAATTCACCCCTCCACTTT. Its translation is CASSSGSMFSYNSPLHF.

The genes are TRBV6-5 and TRBJ2-7; 10 bases map to TRBD1. The CDR3 runs to 14 residues. Germline trimming cut 11 bases from V and 3 bases from J; bases unmatched to any gene: 10. Germline CDR1 reads MNHEY; CDR2 reads SVGAGI. The DNA for the CDR3 is TGTGCCTGTAGGGGACAGGGGCCAATCTACGAGCAGTACTTC. It specifies CACRGQGPIYEQYF.

The genes are TRBV7-2 and TRBJ2-3; TRBD2 aligns across 9 bases. The junction had 11 bases not matched to a gene; V was cut back by 5 bases and J by 2 bases. Looked up from germline, CDR1 is SGHTA and CDR2 is FQGNSA. The CDR3 contains 17 residues. CDR3 bases: TGTGCCAGCAGCCCCCCAATCGCGGGGGGGGCCACAGATACGCAGTATTTT. Its translation: CASSPPIAGGATDTQYF.

The chain joins TRBV30 to TRBJ2-3; 8 bases line up with TRBD1. CDR3 size: 12 residues. Looked up from germline, CDR1 is GTSNPN and CDR2 is SVGIG (reference sequence). V shed 2 bases and J 9 bases; nucleotides not matched to a gene: 4. The CDR3 reads CAWSLQGGTQYF. The CDR3 DNA sequence: TGTGCCTGGAGTCTACAGGGGGGAACGCAGTATTTT.

In nucleotides, the CDR3 is TGTGCCAGCAGCCTTGATGGGACAGGGTCCGGGGGTGAGCAGTTCTTC. This gives the protein CASSLDGTGSGGEQFF. The chain links TRBV5-4 to TRBJ2-1, with 9 nucleotides matching TRBD1. CDR1 and CDR2 from the germline V gene are SGHNT and YYREEE (reference sequence). The CDR3 spans 16 residues. V was clipped by 4 bases and J by 9 bases; unmatched bases: 14.

The CDR3 sequence: CASSVRGSGELFF. DNA for the CDR3: TGTGCCAGCAGCGTCAGGGGATCCGGGGAGCTGTTTTTT. The rearrangement uses TRBV9 and TRBJ2-2; perhaps TRBD1 as D (6 bases). Trimming cost V 2 bases and J 6 bases, with 8 bases left between them. The CDR3 consists of 13 residues. Germline loops: CDR1 SGDLS, CDR2 YYNGEE.